Listed below are T cell receptor beta chains from one sample, sequenced in a study of OX40 agonist ivuxolimab in advanced cancers. Profiling relied on immunoSEQ multiplex PCR, and the TCRdb table lists in-frame clones only, not all of them. The repertoire includes some 77,000 clones, approximately 83% of them detected once, and about 6% sits in the top ten. This specimen consisted of CD4+ or CD8+ T cells sorted from blood, obtained in a trial of the OX40 agonist ivuxolimab. The receptors shown here come from an adult with an advanced solid tumor such as melanoma, head and neck, liver or kidney cancer. Both conserved end residues are trimmed from each CDR3. Fields, in order: J gene, V gene, CDR3 protein.

J: TRBJ1-1; V: TRBV18; CDR3: ASSPATGRVAEAF
J: TRBJ2-7; V: TRBV5-4; CDR3: ASSVGGDGAYEQY
J: TRBJ2-2; V: TRBV14; CDR3: ASSLYRGLTGELF
J: TRBJ2-1; V: TRBV5-1; CDR3: ASSPLSGESGEQF
J: TRBJ1-5; V: TRBV4-1; CDR3: ASSHGTGGAEPQH
J: TRBJ2-5; V: TRBV11-3; CDR3: ASSSLAGGQETQY
J: TRBJ2-5; V: TRBV9; CDR3: ASSVDGGRGTQY
J: TRBJ1-2; V: TRBV6-5; CDR3: ASSTDDGANYGYT
J: TRBJ2-7; V: TRBV28; CDR3: ASRLGGGGGLYEQY
J: TRBJ1-5; V: TRBV6-1; CDR3: ASSVETGHQPQH
J: TRBJ2-7; V: TRBV6-5; CDR3: ASKKSYEQY
J: TRBJ2-5; V: TRBV6-6; CDR3: ASSLTGKGGQETQY
J: TRBJ2-5; V: TRBV5-6; CDR3: ASSFPGGSETQY
J: TRBJ2-7; V: TRBV10-3; CDR3: AISAAADPVYEQY
J: TRBJ1-2; V: TRBV10-2; CDR3: ASSGGRVYT
J: TRBJ2-3; V: TRBV5-1; CDR3: ASSLVEADTQY
J: TRBJ2-7; V: TRBV5-1; CDR3: ASSWGLAGLLSYEQY
J: TRBJ2-2; V: TRBV2; CDR3: ASSGQRGPGELF
J: TRBJ1-2; V: TRBV6-6; CDR3: ASLRDRAGGYT
J: TRBJ1-1; V: TRBV14; CDR3: ASSQEVGNTEAF
J: TRBJ2-7; V: TRBV6-5; CDR3: ASSYSIAFLYEQY
J: TRBJ2-7; V: TRBV6-1; CDR3: ASKSHSSYEQY
J: TRBJ2-1; V: TRBV6-1; CDR3: ASSVNRGGEQF
J: TRBJ1-1; V: TRBV6-1; CDR3: ASGIGSYTEAF
J: TRBJ1-2; V: TRBV19; CDR3: ASRRAGGAYGYT
J: TRBJ2-1; V: TRBV11-1; CDR3: ASSLQVRDNEQF
J: TRBJ2-5; V: TRBV11-2; CDR3: ASSPGAGGGGRETQY
J: TRBJ2-1; V: TRBV4-3; CDR3: ASSQTGGGSYNEQF
J: TRBJ2-3; V: TRBV9; CDR3: ASSEIRLAGSDTQY
J: TRBJ1-2; V: TRBV28; CDR3: ASSLSKGYGYT
J: TRBJ1-5; V: TRBV7-2; CDR3: ASSLSLDRADQPQH
J: TRBJ1-5; V: TRBV11-1; CDR3: ASSPGPGTSHSQH